This T cell receptor (beta chain) came from a study of somatic mutations in cytotoxic T cells in rheumatoid arthritis. Study context: Right after diagnosis, and before any treatment had started, patient peripheral blood (about 29 ml EDTA) was drawn. Study-wide points: Antigen targets of the expanded CD8+ clones remained unidentified.

Regarding this clone: What it binds is not known.

Clones were sequenced by immunoSEQ multiplex PCR, and TCRdb holds only the in-frame ones, with some missing. The sample has 20,000 or so clones, 75% to 90% seen once; the top ten hold roughly 6.9%. CD4+ and CD8+ cells were isolated by positive magnetic bead selection, with purity checked by flow cytometry. Trimming pared 0 bases from V and 6 bases from J, leaving 20 bases between. This CDR3 contains 17 residues. The germline CDR1 and CDR2 sequences are MGHDK and SYGVNS. The chain couples TRBV25-1 to TRBJ1-2; maybe TRBD1 (5 bases). Sample: CD8+ T cells sorted from blood. The sequence was obtained from a woman aged 35 to 49 with rheumatoid arthritis. The CDR3, as DNA: TGTGCCAGCAGTGAATATTTTGGGCAGGGAGGTATGGATGGCTACACCTTC. Amino acids: CASSEYFGQGGMDGYTF.